A selection of T cell receptor beta chains follows, all from one sample in a study of shared clonotypes between healthy human individuals. Sequencing used immunoSEQ multiplex PCR; TCRdb keeps in-frame clones, though not all of them. This table has approximately 330,000 clones, about 70% appearing once. Sequenced material: memory CD4+ T cells sorted from blood. All receptors come from a man aged 25-40 years in good health. The CDR3 runs from the conserved cysteine through the conserved F or W. Rows may omit the clone size; those that give it use once, few, many or a size class.

abundance,len,v_gene,CDR3aa
-,13,TRBV19,CASSSPGTDTQYF
-,13,TRBV11-1,CASSLANTGELFF
-,13,TRBV6-1,CASRPGGGQPQHF
once,15,TRBV5-1,CASTGTSGGTDTQYF
-,14,TRBV5-5,CASSGAGGDSPLHF
-,13,TRBV7-3,CASSFTRVNEQFF
-,13,TRBV7-6,CASSLWGDQPQHF
few,15,TRBV25-1,CASSLPGQGFNEQFF
once,13,TRBV5-4,CASSLPGDYEQYF
-,16,TRBV6-1,CASSENADSSNQPQHF
-,13,TRBV5-1,CASSLLGGTEAFF
few,13,TRBV2,CASARTGNEKLFF
once,13,TRBV6-5,CASRTDRGYGYTF
many,17,TRBV11-3,CASSLDPSSGVYNEQFF
-,15,TRBV28,CASSFLQGAVTEAFF
-,15,TRBV28,CASRTLGTGTGELFF
few,12,TRBV6-6,CASSSQEAGYTF
once,12,TRBV29-1,CSVTTGVETQYF
-,18,TRBV4-2,CASSQGAGGRGSDTEAFF
-,13,TRBV30,CAGMDIRNYGYTF
-,14,TRBV11-2,CASSLGGTYNEQFF
-,13,TRBV5-1,CASSLPGAPEQYF
-,16,TRBV11-2,CASSQPRTGWVYEQYF
-,15,TRBV5-8,CASSYPARYQETQYF
-,17,TRBV9,CASSGSALYRDTDTQYF
-,18,TRBV7-2,CASSPRRQGVMMFYEQYF
-,16,TRBV7-6,CASSPDIPLGDGTQYF
-,16,TRBV7-3,CASSVPGLAGEETQYF
-,14,TRBV9,CASSVLDRGYEQYF
-,13,TRBV27,CATSAEYQETQYF
-,14,TRBV2,CASSGVTGRETQYF
-,16,TRBV5-6,CASSRRRGQGNQPQHF
-,12,TRBV5-1,CASSLSGQTQYF
-,15,TRBV5-4,CASSLDRASTYEQYF
few,13,TRBV6-5,CASRRTVNTEAFF
-,13,TRBV29-1,CSVGKGISYEQYF
-,13,TRBV19,CATRTGGVYGYTF
-,15,TRBV27,CASSQVRGGVYEQYF
few,12,TRBV5-1,CASSSGGHGYTF
-,17,TRBV5-1,CASSLVGSGGGTDTQYF